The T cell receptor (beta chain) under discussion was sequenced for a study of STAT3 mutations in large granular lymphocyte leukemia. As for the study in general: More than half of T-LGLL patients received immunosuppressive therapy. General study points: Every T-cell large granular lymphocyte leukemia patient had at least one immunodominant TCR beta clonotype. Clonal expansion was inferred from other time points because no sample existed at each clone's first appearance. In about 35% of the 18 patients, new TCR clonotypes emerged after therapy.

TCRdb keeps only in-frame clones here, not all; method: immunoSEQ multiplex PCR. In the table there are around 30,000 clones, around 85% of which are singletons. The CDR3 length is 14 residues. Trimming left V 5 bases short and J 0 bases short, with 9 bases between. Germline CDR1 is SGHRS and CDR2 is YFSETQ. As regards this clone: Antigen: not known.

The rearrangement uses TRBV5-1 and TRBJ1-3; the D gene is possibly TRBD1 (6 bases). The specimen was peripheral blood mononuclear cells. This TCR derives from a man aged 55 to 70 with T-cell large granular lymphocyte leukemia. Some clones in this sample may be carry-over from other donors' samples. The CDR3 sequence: CASREQGSGNTIYF. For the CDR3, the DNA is TGCGCCAGCAGAGAACAGGGCTCTGGAAACACCATATATTTT.